Detailed here is one T cell receptor beta chain. The sample originates from a study of human T cells and chemical hapten exposure. The time point was: patch test 3, about 24 weeks after DPC sensitization. Treatment denoted: therapeutic diphenylcyclopropenone sensitization with weekly scalp DPC. One entry per CDR3 protein results from TCRdb running MiXCR on the RACE reads. The data hold 210,000 or so distinct CDR3 sequences, with 24% observed a single time. Trimming removed 5 bases at V and 5 bases at J, with 15 bases between. The CDR3 is made up of 14 amino acids. CDR1 is MNHEY, CDR2 SVGEGT, per germline.

The chain is built from TRBV6-2 or TRBV6-3 and TRBJ1-1; weak D call: TRBD1 (5 bases). Sequenced here: whole blood, sampled in connection with sensitization to the hapten diphenylcyclopropenone (DPC). This sequence was found in a woman in her thirties or forties with alopecia areata. Some clones in this sample may be carry-over from other donors' samples. The CDR3 nucleotides are TGTGCCAGCAGTCACCCGCAGGGAAATACTGAAGCTTTCTTT. This translates into CASSHPQGNTEAFF.